What follows are 21 T cell receptor beta chains derived from one specimen sequenced in a study of shared clonotypes between healthy human individuals. Only CD45RO-negative cells positively selected for CCR7 counted as naive CD8 cells, so terminally differentiated effector memory CD45RA+ cells were excluded. Data came from immunoSEQ multiplex PCR; TCRdb stores just in-frame clones and leaves some out. The repertoire includes roughly 1,800,000 clones, roughly 95% of them detected once, and more than 0.9% sits in the top ten. The sequenced sample was naive CD8+ T cells sorted from blood. These receptors were taken from a man younger than 35 in good health.

In the case of this clone: The same CDR3 arises from other DNA sequences in this sample as well. V and J are TRBV30 and TRBJ2-7; 8 positions agree with TRBD1. Germline-derived CDR1 and CDR2 are GTSNPN and SVGIG (reference sequence). With 5 bases clipped from V and 7 bases from J, the junction kept 4 bases outside the gene matches. The CDR3 sequence is 11 residues long. This CDR3 reads CAWGQGGEQYF. The CDR3 coding sequence is TGTGCCTGGGGACAGGGTGGAGAGCAGTACTTC.

The V and J genes are TRBV5-6 and TRBJ2-7, with 8 bases that match TRBD2. V shed 2 bases, J shed 3 bases, and the junction held 1 base outside the gene matches. The CDR3 loop spans 13 amino acids. CDR1 and CDR2 from the germline V gene are SGHDT and YYEEEE. The CDR3 DNA is TGTGCCAGCAGCTTAAGCGGGGGCTACGAGCAGTACTTC. This gives the protein CASSLSGGYEQYF.

The V gene is TRBV5-6, the J gene TRBJ2-2; TRBD2 might be the D (5 bases). Germline CDR1 and CDR2: SGHDT and YYEEEE. The germline V and J ends were trimmed by 10 bases and 1 base, with 8 bases remaining between them. There are 12 residues in the CDR3. The CDR3 is CASRGNTGELFF. CDR3 sequence (DNA): TGTGCCTCACGGGGGAACACCGGGGAGCTGTTTTTT.

The J gene is TRBJ2-7, the V gene TRBV6-1; tentatively, D is TRBD2 (6 bases). From germline, CDR1 is MNHNS and CDR2 SASEGT. Trimming left V 6 bases short and J 5 bases short, with 20 bases between. The CDR3 has 15 amino acids. CDR3 residues: CASRWVEAAGHEQYF. The CDR3 bases are TGTGCCAGCAGGTGGGTGGAGGCAGCGGGCCACGAGCAGTACTTC.

This sequence joins TRBV7-9 and TRBJ1-2, with D unclear. The CDR3 length is 16 residues. V was cut by 2 bases and J by 0 bases, with 13 bases left in between. Looked up from germline, CDR1 is SEHNR and CDR2 is FQNEAQ (reference sequence). CDR3 residues: CASSLPTVVPNYGYTF. The CDR3 bases are TGTGCCAGCAGCTTACCTACCGTGGTTCCTAACTATGGCTACACCTTC.

The CDR3 spells CASADENSYEQYF. CDR3 coding DNA: TGTGCCAGTGCGGATGAGAACTCCTACGAGCAGTACTTC. The chain joins TRBV19 to TRBJ2-7; D is undetermined. This CDR3 comprises 13 residues. The ends were cut back, 8 bases at V and 0 bases at J, with 11 bases in the middle. Germline V gene data show CDR1 as LNHDA and CDR2 as SQIVND (reference sequence). Drawing the rest from reference TRBV19 and TRBJ2-7, the complete variable domain is DGGITQSPKYLFRKEGQNVTLSCEQNLNHDAMYWYRQDPGQGLRLIYYSQIVNDFQKGDIAEGYSVSREKKESFPLTVTSAQKNPTAFYLCASADENSYEQYFGPGTRLTVT.

The chain employs TRBV13 and TRBJ1-4; TRBD1 matches at 11 bases. Germline trimming cut 0 bases from V and 6 bases from J; bases unmatched to any gene: 9. The CDR3 is made up of 18 amino acids. Germline CDR1 PRHDT, CDR2 FYEKMQ (reference sequence). CDR3 region: CASSLGVPGQGGHEKLFF. As DNA, the CDR3 is TGTGCCAGCAGCTTAGGTGTCCCGGGACAGGGGGGACATGAAAAACTGTTTTTT.

On this clone: The sample contains more than one DNA sequence encoding this CDR3. The chain joins TRBV6-1 to TRBJ1-2; no clear D. The CDR3 has 12 residues. V was trimmed by 3 bases and J by 8 bases, leaving 10 bases between them. Germline V lookup: CDR1 MNHNS, CDR2 SASEGT. Here the CDR3 DNA reads TGTGCCAGCAGTGAGGTCGGAGGCGGCTACACCTTC. Residues: CASSEVGGGYTF.

The V gene is TRBV10-2, the J gene TRBJ2-2; unclear D gene. Trimming removed 7 bases from V and 4 bases from J, with 10 bases in between. Germline V gives CDR1 WSHSY, CDR2 SAAADI. The CDR3 is made up of 13 amino acids. CDR3 protein: CASTSVPTGELFF. CDR3 nucleotides: TGCGCCAGCACTTCGGTCCCCACCGGGGAGCTGTTTTTT.

The chain is built from TRBV5-4 and TRBJ2-7; TRBD2 is a possible D gene (5 bases). V dropped 4 bases and J dropped 4 bases, with 15 bases sitting between them. Per germline, CDR1 SGHNT and CDR2 YYREEE (reference sequence). There are 14 residues in the CDR3. The DNA of the CDR3 is TGTGCCAGCAGCCGGGATTCAGGATTGTACGAGCAGTACTTC. This encodes CASSRDSGLYEQYF. Full variable domain (outside the CDR3, taken from reference TRBV5-4 and TRBJ2-7): ETGVTQSPTHLIKTRGQQVTLRCSSQSGHNTVSWYQQALGQGPQFIFQYYREEENGRGNFPPRFSGLQFPNYSSELNVNALELDDSALYLCASSRDSGLYEQYFGPGTRLTVT.

This sequence joins TRBV6-1 and TRBJ2-7; no definite D call. Germline-derived CDR1 and CDR2 are MNHNS and SASEGT. V gave up 6 bases and J gave up 5 bases, with 20 bases separating them. This CDR3 has 15 amino acids. CDR3 nucleotide sequence: TGTGCCAGCAGCCTAAGGATGGGGATATTCCACGAGCAGTACTTC. Encoded protein: CASSLRMGIFHEQYF.

The chain employs TRBV9 and TRBJ1-4; D is uncertain. The CDR3 covers 14 residues. V was clipped by 3 bases and J by 5 bases, with 11 bases between them. Germline CDR1 reads SGDLS; CDR2 reads YYNGEE. The chain's CDR3 is CASSESYGNEKLFF. CDR3 DNA: TGTGCCAGCAGCGAAAGCTATGGCAATGAAAAACTGTTTTTT.

The chain combines TRBV15 with TRBJ1-2, with unresolved D. Per germline, CDR1 LNHNV and CDR2 YYDKDF (reference sequence). The CDR3 length is 17 residues. V dropped 0 bases and J dropped 1 base, with 15 bases sitting between them. The CDR3: CATSRDFVVAGNYGYTF. As DNA, the CDR3 is TGTGCCACCAGCAGAGATTTTGTGGTGGCAGGTAACTATGGCTACACCTTC.

The J gene is TRBJ2-7, the V gene TRBV6-5; D tentatively fits TRBD1 or TRBD2 (6 bases each). The CDR3 runs to 14 residues. CDR1 and CDR2 from the germline V gene are MNHEY and SVGAGI. V lost 5 bases and J 5 bases, leaving 16 bases between the germline ends. CDR3 sequence reads: CASSMLGGPNEQYF. CDR3 DNA sequence: TGTGCCAGCAGTATGCTTGGGGGGCCCAACGAGCAGTACTTC.

The CDR3 DNA is TGTGCCGGCCGGACAGGGCCCTATGGCTACACCTTC. Amino acid sequence: CAGRTGPYGYTF. V usage is TRBV2 and J usage is TRBJ1-2; TRBD1 matches 8 bases. Unmatched junction bases numbered 6, after V lost 11 bases and J lost 4 bases. Germline V gene sequence: CDR1 SNHLY, CDR2 FYNNEI. CDR3 size: 12 residues.

The rearrangement uses TRBV7-6 and TRBJ2-7, with D hard to call. Trimming took off 1 base at V and 6 bases at J, with 13 bases between the two ends. This CDR3 is 14 amino acids long. In germline, CDR1 is SGHVS, CDR2 FNYEAQ. The CDR3 DNA sequence: TGTGCCAGCAGCTTAGGTGGAACTGACCTCGAGCAGTACTTC. Translated: CASSLGGTDLEQYF.

This clone was seen a single time. J is TRBJ2-5 and V is TRBV7-9, with 7 bases that match TRBD1. The junction had 5 bases not matched to a gene; V was cut back by 5 bases and J by 5 bases. This CDR3 is 13 amino acids long. CDR1 is SEHNR, CDR2 FQNEAQ, per germline (reference sequence). CDR3 protein: CASSDRVRETQYF. Here the CDR3 DNA reads TGTGCCAGCAGCGACAGGGTCAGGGAGACCCAGTACTTC.

The chain joins TRBV27 to TRBJ1-5; D remains ambiguous. V lost 2 bases to trimming and J lost 5 bases, with 10 bases between them. The CDR3 totals 14 residues. Germline lookup yields CDR1 MNHEY and CDR2 SMNVEV (reference sequence). The CDR3 spells CASSLGQDHQPQHF. The CDR3 DNA is TGTGCCAGCAGTTTAGGCCAGGACCATCAGCCCCAGCATTTT.

The chain employs TRBV21-1 and TRBJ2-2; the table's D gene call, TRBD1, was not cross checked with the DNA. TRBV21-1 is shown as a pseudogene. The CDR3 length is 14 residues. This CDR3 reads CASSKGQGTGELFF. The DNA for the CDR3 is TGTGCCAGCAGCAAGGGACAGGGGACCGGGGAGCTGTTTTTT.

This clone was picked up one time. Other DNA sequences from this sample encode an identical CDR3 as well. The J gene is TRBJ2-7, the V gene TRBV7-9; 8 bases line up with TRBD1. Germline V gene data show CDR1 as SEHNR and CDR2 as FQNEAQ (reference sequence). The CDR3 covers 13 residues. V dropped 5 bases and J dropped 3; count of bases not matched to a gene: 3. The CDR3 loop reads CASSQQGVYEQYF. Written as DNA, the CDR3 is TGTGCCAGCAGCCAACAGGGGGTCTACGAGCAGTACTTC.

The V call is TRBV19, the J call TRBJ2-3; 8 bases align to TRBD2. V shed 3 bases, J shed 3 bases, and the junction held 5 bases outside the gene matches. The CDR3 contains 15 residues. CDR1 and CDR2 from the germline V gene are LNHDA and SQIVND (reference sequence). The CDR3 protein is CASSIESGGTDTQYF. The CDR3 DNA follows: TGTGCCAGTAGTATCGAGAGCGGGGGAACAGATACGCAGTATTTT.